Shown below are 10 T cell receptor beta chains from a single sample sequenced in a study of T cells after yellow fever vaccination. TCRdb used MiXCR to reprocess the 5' RACE reads, holding one entry per CDR3 protein. The sample lists 27,000 or so distinct CDR3 sequences, 4.4% seen once, with 45% to 50% in the top ten. Material: CD8+ T cells sorted from PBMCs, obtained 5 days after the yellow fever booster vaccination. Every receptor here comes from a man aged 25-45 years who received the YFV17D yellow fever vaccine.

The chain uses TRBV20-1 and TRBJ2-7; TRBD1 matches 9 bases. The J segment lost 2 bases and the V segment lost 2 bases, leaving 1 base of the junction unmatched. Germline V gives CDR1 DFQATT, CDR2 SNEGSKA (reference sequence). The CDR3 extends over 13 amino acids. The CDR3 is CSARRDRAYEQYF. In DNA form, the CDR3 reads TGCAGTGCTAGAAGGGACAGGGCCTACGAGCAGTACTTC.

This chain links TRBV4-1 with TRBJ2-1; possible D gene TRBD1, 5 bases. In germline, CDR1 is MGHRA, CDR2 YSYEKL. Trimming shortened V by 6 bases and J by 2 bases, and 26 bases separated the two germline ends. The CDR3 is 19 amino acids. The CDR3: CASRTYQRFDSDPYNEQFF. In nucleotides, the CDR3 is TGCGCCAGCAGAACTTACCAACGATTTGACAGTGATCCCTACAATGAGCAGTTCTTC.

This clonotype has a count of ten or more. The chain joins TRBV12-3 or TRBV12-4 to TRBJ2-1; TRBD2 matches 9 bases. The CDR3 is made up of 15 amino acids. Trimming took 8 bases from V and 0 from J; bases not matched to a gene: 5. The CDR3 DNA follows: TGTGCCAGCGGCGTAGCGGGAGTCTCCTACAATGAGCAGTTCTTC. Its translation: CASGVAGVSYNEQFF.

The table lists this clonotype with many counts. The chain recombines TRBV12-3 or TRBV12-4 with TRBJ2-1; 11 nucleotides match TRBD2. The V segment lost 4 bases and the J segment 3 bases; nucleotides outside the gene matches: 2. This CDR3 comprises 15 residues. The CDR3 sequence is CASSSTSGNYNEQFF. CDR3 sequence (DNA): TGTGCCAGCAGTTCGACTAGCGGGAACTACAATGAGCAGTTCTTC.

This clonotype occurred many times. The chain links TRBV4-3 to TRBJ2-1, with 13 bases that match TRBD2. The CDR3 extends over 16 amino acids. J lost 9 bases, V lost 3 bases, and 8 bases had no gene match. Germline lookup yields CDR1 LGHNA and CDR2 YSLEER. The CDR3, as DNA: TGCGCCAGCAGCCACCTACTAGCGGGAGGGCCAGGTGAGCAGTTCTTC. Amino acids: CASSHLLAGGPGEQFF.

This clonotype was observed at least ten times. The gene calls are TRBV30 and TRBJ2-7; TRBD1 is a possible D gene (7 bases). Germline V gene lookup returns CDR1 GTSNPN and CDR2 SVGIG (reference sequence). CDR3 length: 15 amino acids. The germline V and J ends were trimmed by 2 bases and 6 bases, with 20 bases remaining between them. The CDR3 protein is CAWSPGAGQFIEQYF. CDR3 sequence (DNA): TGTGCCTGGAGTCCTGGGGCGGGACAGTTTATCGAGCAGTACTTC.

This clonotype came up many times. CDR3 residues: CASSVVGTGAFEQYF. CDR3 bases: TGTGCCAGCAGCGTCGTCGGGACAGGGGCGTTTGAGCAGTACTTC. The J gene is TRBJ2-7, the V gene TRBV7-9; 10 bases agree with TRBD1. V gave up 5 bases and J gave up 7 bases; unmatched junction bases: 11. CDR1 and CDR2 (germline): SEHNR, FQNEAQ (reference sequence). The CDR3 sequence is 15 residues long.

Ten or more counts support this clonotype. The chain carries TRBV4-3 and TRBJ2-7; 9 nucleotides match TRBD2. CDR3 length equals 17 residues. V shed 0 bases, J shed 7 bases, and the junction held 13 bases outside the gene matches. From germline, CDR1 is LGHNA and CDR2 YSLEER. CDR3 nucleotides: TGCGCCAGCAGCCAAGATCCGGCGGTAGCGGGAGTCCGGGAGCAGTACTTC. Its translation: CASSQDPAVAGVREQYF.

This clonotype was seen ten or more times. The rearrangement uses TRBV20-1 and TRBJ2-5; the match to TRBD2 covers 11 bases. Germline CDR1 reads DFQATT; CDR2 reads SNEGSKA (reference sequence). CDR3 length equals 17 residues. The V segment lost 2 bases and the J segment 5 bases; nucleotides outside the gene matches: 13. The CDR3 DNA is TGCAGTGCTAGACAAATTAGCGGGAGGGCCCGTGGGGAGACCCAGTACTTC. Amino acids: CSARQISGRARGETQYF.

This clonotype was counted ten times or more. This chain joins TRBV27 and TRBJ2-3; the match to TRBD1 covers 8 bases. The germline V gene has CDR1 MNHEY and CDR2 SMNVEV (reference sequence). The CDR3 runs to 14 residues. V was clipped by 3 bases and J by 3 bases; unmatched bases: 2. This CDR3 reads CASSFQGATDTQYF. CDR3 nucleotide sequence: TGTGCCAGCAGTTTTCAGGGGGCTACAGATACGCAGTATTTT.